Below, 31 T cell receptor beta chains from the same sample are listed, as sequenced in a study of T cell responses to AZD1222 COVID-19 vaccine. Clones were read by immunoSEQ multiplex PCR, and TCRdb kept only the in-frame ones, dropping some. The table includes about 120,000 clones, 70% to 90% detected once. The material was peripheral blood, obtained on day 0 of AZD1222 vaccination. These receptors all stem from an adult in good health.

This rearrangement joins TRBV4-1 to TRBJ1-3, with D possibly matching TRBD1 (5 bases). This CDR3 spans 16 amino acids. The V end lost 1 base, the J end lost 0 bases, and 10 bases lay between the germline ends. Per the germline V gene, CDR1 is MGHRA and CDR2 is YSYEKL. CDR3 bases: TGCGCCAGCAGCCAAGTCGGGGGTGGCTCTGGAAACACCATATATTTT. As protein: CASSQVGGGSGNTIYF.

This clone was detected only a few times. V gene TRBV5-1 combines with J gene TRBJ2-2; 8 positions match TRBD1. Germline-derived CDR1 and CDR2 are SGHRS and YFSETQ. With V trimmed by 5 bases and J by 0 bases, 6 bases remained unmatched. The CDR3 runs 16 residues. The CDR3 here is CASSRRQGPNTGELFF. The CDR3 DNA reads TGCGCCAGCAGTCGAAGACAGGGGCCGAACACCGGGGAGCTGTTTTTT.

The chain carries TRBV28 and TRBJ2-1, with unresolved D. Germline lookup yields CDR1 MDHEN and CDR2 SYDVKM. This CDR3 is 12 amino acids long. The V and J ends lost 5 bases and 3 bases respectively, with 5 bases between them. CDR3 residues: CASSPNYNEQFF. The CDR3 nucleotides read TGTGCCAGCAGTCCCAACTACAATGAGCAGTTCTTC. The full variable domain, with the rest looked up from reference TRBV28 and TRBJ2-1, is DVKVTQSSRYLVKRTGEKVFLECVQDMDHENMFWYRQDPGLGLRLIYFSYDVKMKEKGDIPEGYSVSREKKERFSLILESASTNQTSMYLCASSPNYNEQFFGPGTRLTVL.

This chain uses TRBV10-3 with TRBJ1-1; 7 bases agree with TRBD1. V lost 0 bases to trimming and J lost 4 bases; unmatched junction nucleotides: 14. The CDR3 spans 18 residues. Germline values: CDR1 ENHRY, CDR2 SYGVKD. CDR3 amino acids: CAISESTRGRGGGTEAFF. CDR3 coding DNA: TGTGCCATCAGTGAGTCGACCCGGGGCAGGGGGGGTGGCACTGAAGCTTTCTTT.

This clone was detected only a few times. J is TRBJ2-7 and V is TRBV24-1; tentative D call: TRBD1 (6 bases). The CDR3 loop spans 13 amino acids. Trimming removed 2 bases at V and 3 bases at J, with 7 bases between. Germline V gene sequence: CDR1 KGHDR, CDR2 SFDVKD. The CDR3 protein is CATSDWDIYEQYF. The CDR3 nucleotides read TGTGCCACCAGTGATTGGGACATCTACGAGCAGTACTTC.

This clone was seen once. This chain connects TRBV6-4 to TRBJ2-7; TRBD2 aligns across 7 bases. Germline V lookup: CDR1 MRHNA, CDR2 SNTAGT. The CDR3 is 14 amino acids. With V trimmed by 2 bases and J by 5 bases, 6 bases remained unmatched. The CDR3 loop is CASSDRREGNEQYF. CDR3 bases: TGTGCCAGCAGTGACAGAAGGGAGGGCAACGAGCAGTACTTC.

The chain is built from TRBV19 and TRBJ2-1; 8 bases agree with TRBD1. V gave up 5 bases and J gave up 0 bases; unmatched junction bases: 9. CDR1 and CDR2 (germline): LNHDA, SQIVND (reference sequence). The CDR3 is 17 residues long. The DNA of the CDR3 is TGTGCCAGTAGTGATCACTACAGGGGGAGCTCCTACAATGAGCAGTTCTTC. Its protein is CASSDHYRGSSYNEQFF. The variable domain in full, completed from reference TRBV19 and TRBJ2-1, reads DGGITQSPKYLFRKEGQNVTLSCEQNLNHDAMYWYRQDPGQGLRLIYYSQIVNDFQKGDIAEGYSVSREKKESFPLTVTSAQKNPTAFYLCASSDHYRGSSYNEQFFGPGTRLTVL.

This chain uses TRBV18 with TRBJ1-5, with D perhaps TRBD1 (5 bases). CDR3 length: 14 residues. Per germline, CDR1 KGHSH and CDR2 LQKENI. Trimming removed 3 bases at V and 4 bases at J, with 10 bases between. CDR3 region: CASSPTGPNQPQHF. In DNA, the CDR3 is TGTGCCAGCTCACCCACAGGCCCTAATCAGCCCCAGCATTTT.

The gene calls are TRBV19 and TRBJ2-6, with TRBD1 identical over 7 bases. Looked up from germline, CDR1 is LNHDA and CDR2 is SQIVND (reference sequence). This CDR3 is built from 22 residues. J lost 0 bases, V lost 4 bases, and 21 bases had no gene match. CDR3 nucleotide sequence: TGTGCCAGTAGTACCCGCCGCCGGGACAGCGTTACTTCACGCTCTGGGGCCAACGTCCTGACTTTC. Residues: CASSTRRRDSVTSRSGANVLTF.

The rearrangement uses TRBV11-1 and TRBJ1-1, with D uncertain. The CDR3 covers 16 residues. Trimming pared 2 bases from V and 1 base from J, leaving 14 bases between. From germline, CDR1 is SGHAT and CDR2 FQDESV (reference sequence). The DNA of the CDR3 is TGTGCCAGCAGCTTACAGGTTGTGTTTGGGAACACTGAAGCTTTCTTT. This encodes CASSLQVVFGNTEAFF. Looking up the rest from reference TRBV11-1 and TRBJ1-1 gives the full variable domain: EAEVAQSPRYKITEKSQAVAFWCDPISGHATLYWYRQILGQGPELLVQFQDESVVDDSQLPKDRFSAERLKGVDSTLKIQPAELGDSAMYLCASSLQVVFGNTEAFFGQGTRLTVV.

The chain recombines TRBV27 with TRBJ1-5; D perhaps matches TRBD1 (6 bases). CDR1 and CDR2 (germline): MNHEY, SMNVEV (reference sequence). V dropped 6 bases and J dropped 3 bases, with 12 bases sitting between them. CDR3 size: 14 residues. The CDR3 loop reads CASSQRGYNQPQHF. Written as DNA, the CDR3 is TGTGCCAGCAGCCAGAGGGGGTACAATCAGCCCCAGCATTTT.

The chain combines TRBV11-3 with TRBJ2-1; 8 nucleotides align to TRBD2. V was clipped by 3 bases and J by 4 bases; unmatched bases: 2. The CDR3 is made up of 14 amino acids. Germline CDR1 and CDR2: SGHNT and YENEEA. The CDR3 DNA follows: TGTGCCAGCAGCTTGGCTAGCGGGTACAATGAGCAGTTCTTC. Translated: CASSLASGYNEQFF.

In this sample, this clone turned up a few times. This chain connects TRBV29-1 to TRBJ1-1; D may be TRBD1 (6 bases). Trimming took 4 bases from V and 4 from J, leaving 10 bases between them. CDR3 size: 12 residues. Germline V gives CDR1 SQVTM, CDR2 ANQGSEA. The CDR3 loop reads CSVVGGRTEAFF. DNA of the CDR3: TGCAGCGTTGTGGGGGGGCGCACTGAAGCTTTCTTT.

The rearrangement joins TRBV6-2 or TRBV6-3 to TRBJ2-7; unclear D gene. The CDR3 has 12 amino acids. The germline V gene encodes CDR1 MNHEY and CDR2 SVGEGT. The V end was cut by 2 bases, the J end by 2 bases, with 4 bases between. As DNA, the CDR3 is TGTGCCAGCAGTTACCCCACCTACGAGCAGTACTTC. Its protein product is CASSYPTYEQYF.

The chain couples TRBV7-9 to TRBJ1-4; D ambiguous. Germline CDR1 is SEHNR and CDR2 is FQNEAQ (reference sequence). The CDR3 length is 14 residues. V was pared by 1 base and J by 1 base, with 4 bases between. The CDR3 DNA is TGTGCCAGCAGCTTAGGAGTAACTAATGAAAAACTGTTTTTT. Translating gives CASSLGVTNEKLFF.

The rearrangement joins TRBV6-5 to TRBJ1-5; 9 bases match TRBD1. Germline V gene lookup returns CDR1 MNHEY and CDR2 SVGAGI. Germline trimming cut 6 bases from V and 6 bases from J; bases unmatched to any gene: 3. CDR3 length: 13 residues. The DNA of the CDR3 is TGTGCCAGCAGACAGGGGGCCTTTCAGCCCCAGCATTTT. It codes for CASRQGAFQPQHF.

The count of this clone is one. V and J are TRBV3-1 (or the pseudogene TRBV3-2) and TRBJ2-7; maybe TRBD1 (6 bases). This CDR3 contains 15 residues. The germline gives CDR1 LGHDT, CDR2 YNNKEL (reference sequence). Trimming took 1 base from V and 2 from J, leaving 12 bases between them. The CDR3 region is CASSQGPGAAYEQYF. The CDR3 DNA sequence: TGTGCCAGCAGCCAAGGTCCAGGGGCGGCCTACGAGCAGTACTTC.

J is TRBJ2-2 and V is TRBV3-1 (or the pseudogene TRBV3-2); TRBD1 is a possible D gene (5 bases). This CDR3 is 18 amino acids long. V lost 3 bases and J lost 0, with 17 bases in between. Germline CDR1 and CDR2: LGHDT and YNNKEL (reference sequence). The CDR3 sequence is CASSQSVRQRTNTGELFF. Here the CDR3 DNA reads TGTGCCAGCAGCCAGAGTGTTAGACAGCGAACGAACACCGGGGAGCTGTTTTTT.

The gene calls are TRBV24-1 and TRBJ1-5, with a tentative D call TRBD1 (5 bases). V was shortened by 5 bases and J by 4 bases, with 14 bases between the two germline ends. CDR1 and CDR2 (germline): KGHDR, SFDVKD. CDR3 length: 15 residues. This chain's CDR3 is CATSASRGGNQPQHF. For the CDR3, the DNA is TGTGCCACCAGTGCCTCGCGGGGGGGAAATCAGCCCCAGCATTTT.

This clone was seen once. This chain joins TRBV6-1 and TRBJ1-6, with D uncertain. Trimming left V 4 bases short and J 2 bases short, with 18 bases between. The CDR3 length is 18 residues. Looked up from germline, CDR1 is MNHNS and CDR2 is SASEGT. CDR3 DNA sequence: TGTGCCAGCAGTGCCACCTTCCCCGGAACAGCCTATAATTCACCCCTCCACTTT. This translates into CASSATFPGTAYNSPLHF.

The chain joins TRBV9 to TRBJ1-1; D remains ambiguous. The CDR3 extends over 14 amino acids. Germline lookup yields CDR1 SGDLS and CDR2 YYNGEE. The V and J ends lost 3 bases and 0 bases respectively, with 9 bases between them. In DNA form, the CDR3 reads TGTGCCAGCAGCGCCGGGAGTATGAACACTGAAGCTTTCTTT. This encodes CASSAGSMNTEAFF.

V usage is TRBV6-1 and J usage is TRBJ1-5; D might be TRBD1 (6 bases). Germline lookup yields CDR1 MNHNS and CDR2 SASEGT. This CDR3 is built from 14 residues. V lost 3 bases and J lost 5, with 11 bases in between. The CDR3 loop reads CASSEYRDDQPQHF. As DNA, the CDR3 is TGTGCCAGCAGTGAGTACAGGGATGATCAGCCCCAGCATTTT.

The chain couples TRBV4-1 to TRBJ2-3; TRBD2 matches 7 bases. J was trimmed by 6 bases and V by 0 bases; bases with no gene match: 6. Per germline, CDR1 MGHRA and CDR2 YSYEKL. CDR3 length equals 15 residues. CDR3 residues: CASSQERGRSDTQYF. The CDR3 nucleotides are TGCGCCAGCAGCCAAGAACGCGGGAGATCGGATACGCAGTATTTT.

The chain couples TRBV7-3 to TRBJ2-2; 12 bases align to TRBD2. V lost 3 bases, J lost 2 bases, and 4 bases stayed unmatched. In germline, CDR1 is SGHTA, CDR2 FQGTGA. The CDR3 spans 17 residues. As DNA, the CDR3 is TGTGCCAGCAGCTTGACTAGCGGGAGTGCAAACACCGGGGAGCTGTTTTTT. Its translation is CASSLTSGSANTGELFF.

The chain couples TRBV13 to TRBJ2-1; D gene uncertain. Germline CDR1 PRHDT, CDR2 FYEKMQ (reference sequence). The CDR3 is made up of 12 amino acids. Trimming took off 0 bases at V and 6 bases at J, with 3 bases between the two ends. CDR3 residues: CASSLGGNEQFF. The CDR3 nucleotides are TGTGCCAGCAGCTTAGGAGGCAATGAGCAGTTCTTC.

The rearrangement joins TRBV15 to TRBJ2-1, with D uncertain. Germline CDR1 and CDR2: LNHNV and YYDKDF (reference sequence). The CDR3 length is 16 residues. Trimming cost V 1 base and J 0 bases, with 10 bases left between them. The CDR3 is CATSRGFGTSYNEQFF. The DNA for the CDR3 is TGTGCCACCAGCAGAGGGTTCGGTACCTCCTACAATGAGCAGTTCTTC.

The CDR3 sequence: CASSLAGTGAYNTGELFF. CDR3 sequence (DNA): TGTGCCAGCAGCTTGGCCGGGACAGGGGCGTATAACACCGGGGAGCTGTTTTTT. The chain carries TRBV5-4 and TRBJ2-2; 10 bases match TRBD1. The CDR3 is made up of 18 amino acids. Trimming removed 0 bases from V and 2 bases from J; junction bases left unmatched: 7. Germline CDR1 is SGHNT and CDR2 is YYREEE (reference sequence). Full variable domain (outside the CDR3, taken from reference TRBV5-4 and TRBJ2-2): ETGVTQSPTHLIKTRGQQVTLRCSSQSGHNTVSWYQQALGQGPQFIFQYYREEENGRGNFPPRFSGLQFPNYSSELNVNALELDDSALYLCASSLAGTGAYNTGELFFGEGSRLTVL.

As regards this clone: The same CDR3 can be traced to other DNA sequences in this sample. The V gene is TRBV19, the J gene TRBJ1-1; D is unresolved. Trimming cost V 1 base and J 8 bases, with 5 bases left between them. The CDR3 extends over 11 amino acids. Germline loops: CDR1 LNHDA, CDR2 SQIVND (reference sequence). In DNA form, the CDR3 reads TGTGCCAGTAGTATAGGGGTGGAAGCTTTCTTT. Its protein product is CASSIGVEAFF.

The genes are TRBV12-3 or TRBV12-4 and TRBJ1-1, with D uncertain. With 7 bases removed from V and 1 base from J, the gap between germline ends came to 10 bases. There are 13 residues in the CDR3. The CDR3 region is CASISRTNTEAFF. The CDR3 region has the DNA TGTGCCAGCATCTCTCGGACGAACACTGAAGCTTTCTTT.

CDR3 loop: CASSPGQRYGYTF. The CDR3 nucleotides are TGTGCCAGCAGCCCCGGACAGCGCTATGGCTACACCTTC. The chain recombines TRBV7-9 with TRBJ1-2; weak D call: TRBD1 (6 bases). Deletions cut 5 bases from V and 4 bases from J, with 11 bases between. The CDR3 length is 13 residues. Looked up from germline, CDR1 is SEHNR and CDR2 is FQNEAQ (reference sequence).

This clone has only one observation. The J gene is TRBJ1-1, the V gene TRBV30; 7 positions agree with TRBD1. The V gene's germline CDR1 is GTSNPN and CDR2 SVGIG (reference sequence). J lost 2 bases, V lost 7 bases, and 7 bases had no gene match. CDR3 length: 13 amino acids. The DNA of the CDR3 is TGTGCCTTAAACAGGGGACCCAACACTGAAGCTTTCTTT. This gives the protein CALNRGPNTEAFF.